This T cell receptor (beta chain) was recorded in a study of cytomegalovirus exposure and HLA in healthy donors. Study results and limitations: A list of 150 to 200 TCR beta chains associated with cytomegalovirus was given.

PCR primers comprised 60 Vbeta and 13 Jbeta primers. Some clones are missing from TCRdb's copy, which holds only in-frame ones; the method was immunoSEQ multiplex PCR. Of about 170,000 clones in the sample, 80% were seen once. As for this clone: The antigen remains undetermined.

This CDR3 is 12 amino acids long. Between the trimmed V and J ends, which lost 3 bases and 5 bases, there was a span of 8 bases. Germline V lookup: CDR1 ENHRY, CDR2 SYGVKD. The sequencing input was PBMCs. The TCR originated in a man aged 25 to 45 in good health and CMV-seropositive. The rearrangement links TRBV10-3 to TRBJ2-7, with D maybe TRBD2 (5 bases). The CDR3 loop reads CAISDAGDEQYF. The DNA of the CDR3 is TGTGCCATCAGTGACGCCGGGGACGAGCAGTACTTC.